This T cell receptor (beta chain) was identified in a study of blood T cells in healthy people across ages. Germline lookup yields CDR1 SGHTA and CDR2 FQGNSA. Trimming shortened V by 5 bases and J by 2 bases, and 14 bases separated the two germline ends. The CDR3 has 15 residues. Together with a sample-barcoded 5' primer, a J-beta primer mix was included in a second PCR lasting about 7 to 11 cycles. A template-switch adaptor that had 12 random nucleotides put a tag on each cDNA molecule. TCRdb redid the calling of the 5' RACE reads with MiXCR, one entry per CDR3 protein. Of 1.8 million or so distinct CDR3 sequences listed, 35% to 50% are singletons.

Sequences were obtained from blood. The rearrangement links TRBV7-2 to TRBJ2-3; D is perhaps TRBD2 (6 bases). The source of this sequence is a human donor in good health. The CDR3 spells CASSPPAGLTDTQYF. CDR3 in DNA: TGTGCCAGCAGCCCCCCGGCGGGGCTCACAGATACGCAGTATTTT.